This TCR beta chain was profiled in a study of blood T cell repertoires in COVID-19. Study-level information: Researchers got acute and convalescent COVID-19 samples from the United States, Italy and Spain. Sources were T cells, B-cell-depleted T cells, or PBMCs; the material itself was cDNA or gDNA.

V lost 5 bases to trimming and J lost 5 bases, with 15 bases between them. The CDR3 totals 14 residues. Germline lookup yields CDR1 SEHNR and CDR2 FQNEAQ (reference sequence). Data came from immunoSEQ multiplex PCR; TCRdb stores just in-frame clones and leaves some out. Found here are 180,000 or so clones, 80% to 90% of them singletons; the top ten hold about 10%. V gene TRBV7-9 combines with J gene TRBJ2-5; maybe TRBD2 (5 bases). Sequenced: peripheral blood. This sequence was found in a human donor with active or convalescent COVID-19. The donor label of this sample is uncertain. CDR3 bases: TGTGCCAGCAGCCCATCCGGGGTCCGGGAGACCCAGTACTTC. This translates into CASSPSGVRETQYF.